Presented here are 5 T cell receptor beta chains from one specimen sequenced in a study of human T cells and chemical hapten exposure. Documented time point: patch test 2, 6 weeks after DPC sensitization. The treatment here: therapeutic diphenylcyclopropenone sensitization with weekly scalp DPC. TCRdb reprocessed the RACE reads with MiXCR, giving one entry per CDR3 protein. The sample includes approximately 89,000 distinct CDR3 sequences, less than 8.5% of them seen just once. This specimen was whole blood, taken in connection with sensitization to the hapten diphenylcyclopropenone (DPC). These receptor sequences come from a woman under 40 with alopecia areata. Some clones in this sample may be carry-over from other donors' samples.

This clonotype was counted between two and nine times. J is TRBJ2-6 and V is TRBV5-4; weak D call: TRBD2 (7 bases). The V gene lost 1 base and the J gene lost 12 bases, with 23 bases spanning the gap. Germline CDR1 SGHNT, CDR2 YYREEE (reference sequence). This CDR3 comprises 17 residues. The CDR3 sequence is CASSLFTGPGGPRVLTF. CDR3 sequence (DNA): TGTGCCAGCAGCTTGTTTACTGGTCCCGGGGGGCCACGCGTCCTGACTTTC.

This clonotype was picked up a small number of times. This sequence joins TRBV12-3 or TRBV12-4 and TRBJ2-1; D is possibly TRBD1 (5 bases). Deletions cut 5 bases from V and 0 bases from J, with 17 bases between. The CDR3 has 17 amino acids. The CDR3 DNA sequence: TGTGCCAGCAGTCAGGACCGGGCTCAGGGCTCCTACAATGAGCAGTTCTTC. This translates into CASSQDRAQGSYNEQFF.

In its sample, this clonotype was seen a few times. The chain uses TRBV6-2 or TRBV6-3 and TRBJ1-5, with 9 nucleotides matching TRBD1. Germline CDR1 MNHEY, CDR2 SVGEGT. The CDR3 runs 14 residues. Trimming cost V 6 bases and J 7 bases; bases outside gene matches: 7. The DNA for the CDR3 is TGTGCCAGCAGCTGGGACAGGGCTGACCAGCCCCAGCATTTT. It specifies CASSWDRADQPQHF.

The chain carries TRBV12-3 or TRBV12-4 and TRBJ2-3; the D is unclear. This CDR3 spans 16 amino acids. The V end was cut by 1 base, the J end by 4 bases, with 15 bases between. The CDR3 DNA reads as TGTGCCAGCAGTTTAGGAACACCCAATGGAGCAGATACGCAGTATTTT. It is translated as CASSLGTPNGADTQYF.

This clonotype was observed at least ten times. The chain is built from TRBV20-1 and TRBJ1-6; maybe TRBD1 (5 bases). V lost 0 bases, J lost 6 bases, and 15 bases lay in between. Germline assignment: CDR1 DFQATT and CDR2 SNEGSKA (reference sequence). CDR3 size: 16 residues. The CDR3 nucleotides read TGCAGTGCTAGAGATCCCGTGGGGGGACTTAATTCACCCCTCCACTTT. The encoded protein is CSARDPVGGLNSPLHF.